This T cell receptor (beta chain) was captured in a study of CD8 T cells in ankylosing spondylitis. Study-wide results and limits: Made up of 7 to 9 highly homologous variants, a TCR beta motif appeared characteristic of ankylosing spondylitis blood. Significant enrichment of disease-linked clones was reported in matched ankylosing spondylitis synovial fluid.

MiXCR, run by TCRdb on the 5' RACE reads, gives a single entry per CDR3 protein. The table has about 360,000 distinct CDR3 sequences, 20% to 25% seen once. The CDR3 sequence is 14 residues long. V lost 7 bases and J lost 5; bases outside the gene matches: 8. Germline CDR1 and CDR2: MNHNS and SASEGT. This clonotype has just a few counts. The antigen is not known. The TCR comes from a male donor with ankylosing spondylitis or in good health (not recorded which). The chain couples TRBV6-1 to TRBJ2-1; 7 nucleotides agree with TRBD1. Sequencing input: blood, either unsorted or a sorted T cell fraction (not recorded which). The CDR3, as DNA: TGTGCCAGCACCTCCTACAGGGGTAACAATGAGCAGTTCTTC. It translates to CASTSYRGNNEQFF.